The clone carrying this TCR beta chain was recorded only once. The CDR3 is made up of 16 amino acids. Between the trimmed V and J ends, which lost 0 bases and 3 bases, there was a span of 12 bases. CDR1 MNHEY and CDR2 SVGAGI come from the germline V gene. Generated by immunoSEQ multiplex PCR, the TCRdb table keeps only in-frame clones and is missing some. This sample carries some 2,500 clones, around 68% of them seen once, and the ten largest clones take 15%. This specimen comes from a study of T cell repertoires in urothelial bladder cancer. The chain employs TRBV6-5 and TRBJ2-1; unclear D gene. Source material: bladder tissue. The clonotype originates from a human donor with a benign inflammatory bladder lesion. For the CDR3, the DNA is TGTGCCAGCAGTTACTCGATAGGTGCAAACTACAATGAGCAGTTCTTC. This codes for CASSYSIGANYNEQFF.